This TCR beta chain is from a study of blood T cells in healthy people across ages. Germline lookup yields CDR1 SEHNR and CDR2 FQNEAQ (reference sequence). The length of the CDR3 is 16 residues. Next came a second PCR, run for roughly 6 to 11 cycles, which used a sample-barcoded 5' primer along with a J-beta primer mix. The yield of each sample was at least 3 million CDR3-containing paired-end reads. One entry per CDR3 protein, called by TCRdb with MiXCR from the 5' RACE reads. The sample consists of approximately 940,000 distinct CDR3 sequences, roughly 50% of them appearing once. This clonotype was detected once.

The sample taken for sequencing was blood. The clonotype was recovered from a man in his thirties or forties in good health. The chain combines TRBV7-9 with TRBJ2-1; D ambiguous. The J call is doubtful: the DNA matches TRBJ2-7 better. The CDR3 loop is CASRNPSGVIYNEQYF. The CDR3 coding sequence is TGTGCCAGCAGAAATCCTAGTGGGGTGATCTACAATGAGCAGTACTTC.